These T cell receptor beta chains were read from a single sample in a study of blood T cell repertoires in COVID-19. Method: immunoSEQ multiplex PCR; TCRdb's copy keeps in-frame clones and lacks some. The table lists some 220,000 clones, about nine tenths of them singletons. Input material: PBMCs or T cells enriched from blood (not recorded which). These receptors were obtained from a woman aged 25 to 39 who had recovered from COVID-19. CDR3s include the opening cysteine and the closing phenylalanine or tryptophan. D genes are given only for firm matches. Rows give clone size only sometimes, using once, few, many, or a class for an expanded clone.

J: TRBJ2-7
V: TRBV4-3
size: -
D: -
CDR3: CASSQDNSYEQYF
DNA: TGCGCCAGCAGTCAGGACAACTCCTACGAGCAGTACTTC

J: TRBJ1-2
V: TRBV19
size: -
D: TRBD1
CDR3: CASPVQGAFANYGYTF
DNA: TGTGCCAGCCCAGTACAGGGGGCGTTTGCTAACTATGGCTACACCTTC

J: TRBJ1-4
V: TRBV2
size: -
D: TRBD1
CDR3: CASSEKGTGDEKLFF
DNA: TGTGCCAGCAGTGAAAAGGGGACAGGGGATGAAAAACTGTTTTTT

J: TRBJ1-3
V: TRBV11-2
size: -
D: -
CDR3: CASSLVFPGGIARNTIYF
DNA: TGTGCCAGCAGCTTAGTGTTTCCGGGGGGAATTGCGAGAAACACCATATATTTT

J: TRBJ1-6
V: TRBV29-1
size: once
D: -
CDR3: CSVEDSPNSPLHF
DNA: TGCAGCGTTGAAGATTCCCCAAATTCACCCCTCCACTTT

J: TRBJ1-2
V: TRBV14
size: -
D: TRBD1
CDR3: CASSQVTGGLYGYTF
DNA: TGTGCCAGCAGCCAAGTTACAGGGGGCTTATATGGCTACACCTTC

J: TRBJ1-3
V: TRBV5-6
size: -
D: TRBD1
CDR3: CASSGTAGNTIYF
DNA: TGTGCCAGCAGCGGGACAGCTGGAAACACCATATATTTT

J: TRBJ2-5
V: TRBV12-2
size: -
D: -
CDR3: CASRLRAGGSDHLQETQYF
DNA: TGTGCAAGTCGCTTGAGAGCGGGGGGTTCCGACCACCTCCAAGAGACCCAGTACTTC

J: TRBJ1-4
V: TRBV6-5
size: -
D: -
CDR3: CASSKTGVFKLFF
DNA: TGTGCCAGCAGTAAGACCGGGGTCTTTAAACTGTTTTTT

J: TRBJ1-3
V: TRBV2
size: -
D: -
CDR3: CASSEQKNTIYF
DNA: TGTGCCAGCAGTGAACAAAAAAACACCATATATTTT

J: TRBJ2-1
V: TRBV6-6
size: -
D: -
CDR3: CASSLGGDKQFF
DNA: TGTGCCAGCAGCTTAGGGGGGGACAAGCAGTTCTTC

J: TRBJ2-5
V: TRBV25-1
size: -
D: TRBD1
CDR3: CASSERGTGYQETQYF
DNA: TGTGCCAGCAGTGAAAGGGGGACAGGATACCAAGAGACCCAGTACTTC

J: TRBJ2-1
V: TRBV7-3
size: -
D: TRBD2
CDR3: CASSLNPSGGHYEQFF
DNA: TGTGCCAGCAGCTTAAATCCTAGCGGGGGGCACTATGAGCAGTTCTTC

J: TRBJ2-5
V: TRBV3-1/TRBV3-2
size: -
D: TRBD2
CDR3: CASSLYLAGAGGETQYF
DNA: TGTGCCAGCAGCCTCTACCTAGCGGGGGCCGGGGGAGAGACCCAGTACTTC

J: TRBJ2-7
V: TRBV4-2
size: few
D: TRBD1
CDR3: CASSRTPGQGGEQYF
DNA: TGTGCCAGCAGCCGGACCCCGGGACAGGGCGGCGAGCAGTACTTC

J: TRBJ1-3
V: TRBV6-1
size: few
D: -
CDR3: CASSESSGGGNTIYF
DNA: TGTGCCAGCAGTGAGTCCTCCGGGGGGGGAAACACCATATATTTT

J: TRBJ1-4
V: TRBV6-5
size: -
D: -
CDR3: CASSSAAPNEKLFF
DNA: TGTGCCAGCAGTTCAGCAGCGCCGAATGAAAAACTGTTTTTT

J: TRBJ1-2
V: TRBV12-3/TRBV12-4
size: -
D: -
CDR3: CASSLSDYYGYTF
DNA: TGTGCCAGCAGTTTAAGCGATTACTATGGCTACACCTTC

J: TRBJ1-2
V: TRBV28
size: -
D: -
CDR3: CASSQNYGYTF
DNA: TGTGCCAGCAGTCAAAACTATGGCTACACCTTC

J: TRBJ2-4
V: TRBV29-1
size: few
D: -
CDR3: CSVAAIAKNIQYF
DNA: TGCAGCGTAGCCGCAATAGCCAAAAACATTCAGTACTTC

J: TRBJ2-5
V: TRBV5-1
size: -
D: -
CDR3: CASSLASRAQETQYF
DNA: TGCGCCAGCAGCTTGGCCAGCAGGGCCCAAGAGACCCAGTACTTC

J: TRBJ1-1
V: TRBV10-3
size: -
D: -
CDR3: CAISLGSAENTEAFF
DNA: TGTGCCATCAGTCTTGGTTCAGCGGAGAACACTGAAGCTTTCTTT

J: TRBJ1-2
V: TRBV5-4
size: -
D: TRBD1
CDR3: CASSSQGGQYGYTF
DNA: TGTGCCAGCAGCTCCCAAGGGGGCCAGTATGGCTACACCTTC

J: TRBJ2-1
V: TRBV19
size: many
D: TRBD2
CDR3: CASSTGLAGGNEQFF
DNA: TGTGCCAGTAGTACGGGACTAGCGGGGGGAAATGAGCAGTTCTTC

J: TRBJ2-3
V: TRBV4-1
size: -
D: TRBD1
CDR3: CASSQDPLTGGRNTQYF
DNA: TGCGCCAGCAGCCAAGATCCACTAACAGGGGGCCGGAATACGCAGTATTTT

J: TRBJ2-5
V: TRBV5-1
size: -
D: -
CDR3: CASSLAFVGVETQYF
DNA: TGCGCCAGCAGCTTGGCTTTCGTGGGCGTAGAGACCCAGTACTTC

J: TRBJ1-6
V: TRBV7-2
size: -
D: TRBD1
CDR3: CASSHRDFSSGGYSPLHF
DNA: TGTGCCAGCAGCCACCGGGACTTCAGCTCAGGGGGTTATTCACCCCTCCACTTT

J: TRBJ1-1
V: TRBV4-2
size: -
D: TRBD1
CDR3: CASSHLTGDTEAFF
DNA: TGTGCCAGCAGCCACCTCACAGGGGACACTGAAGCTTTCTTT

J: TRBJ2-3
V: TRBV25-1
size: few
D: TRBD1
CDR3: CASSEWEQGARTQYF
DNA: TGTGCCAGCAGTGAATGGGAACAGGGGGCGCGCACGCAGTATTTT

J: TRBJ1-1
V: TRBV5-1
size: -
D: -
CDR3: CASSPQTGGNTEAFF
DNA: TGCGCCAGCAGCCCACAGACAGGAGGGAACACTGAAGCTTTCTTT

J: TRBJ1-4
V: TRBV5-1
size: -
D: TRBD1
CDR3: CASSSWGTAEKLFF
DNA: TGCGCCAGCAGCTCGTGGGGGACAGCTGAAAAACTGTTTTTT

J: TRBJ1-1
V: TRBV19
size: -
D: TRBD1
CDR3: CASLDRGSGTEAFF
DNA: TGTGCCAGTCTTGACAGGGGGTCGGGCACTGAAGCTTTCTTT

J: TRBJ2-3
V: TRBV5-1
size: -
D: TRBD1
CDR3: CASSLAGQKGTDTQYF
DNA: TGCGCCAGCAGCTTGGCGGGACAGAAGGGCACAGATACGCAGTATTTT

J: TRBJ1-3
V: TRBV12-3/TRBV12-4
size: -
D: -
CDR3: CASTPGSDTIYF
DNA: TGTGCCAGCACCCCGGGAAGTGATACCATATATTTT

J: TRBJ1-1
V: TRBV12-3/TRBV12-4
size: -
D: -
CDR3: CASRIEGSTEAFF
DNA: TGTGCCAGCAGAATAGAGGGAAGCACTGAAGCTTTCTTT

J: TRBJ2-5
V: TRBV5-1
size: once
D: TRBD2
CDR3: CASSPTSGRQETQYF
DNA: TGCGCCAGCAGCCCGACTAGCGGGAGGCAAGAGACCCAGTACTTC

J: TRBJ1-2
V: TRBV7-9
size: -
D: TRBD1
CDR3: CASSSSMDRGFASGGYTF
DNA: TGTGCCAGCAGCTCGTCTATGGACAGGGGATTTGCGTCGGGGGGCTACACCTTC

J: TRBJ2-3
V: TRBV20-1
size: -
D: -
CDR3: CSARRGDTQYF
DNA: TGCAGTGCCAGGAGGGGAGATACGCAGTATTTT

J: TRBJ2-7
V: TRBV5-1
size: -
D: TRBD1
CDR3: CASSKGQGAGYEQYF
DNA: TGCGCCAGCAGCAAGGGACAGGGGGCAGGCTACGAGCAGTACTTC

J: TRBJ1-4
V: TRBV25-1
size: -
D: -
CDR3: CASSAPNEKLFF
DNA: TGTGCCAGCAGTGCTCCTAATGAAAAACTGTTTTTT

J: TRBJ2-7
V: TRBV5-6
size: -
D: -
CDR3: CASSLGAGKGEQYF
DNA: TGTGCCAGCAGCTTGGGGGCAGGGAAAGGCGAGCAGTACTTC

J: TRBJ1-2
V: TRBV5-1
size: -
D: -
CDR3: CASSYVLGGGYGYTF
DNA: TGCGCCAGCAGCTACGTTTTGGGGGGAGGATATGGCTACACCTTC

J: TRBJ1-2
V: TRBV5-4
size: -
D: TRBD1
CDR3: CASSSGQGSYGYTF
DNA: TGTGCCAGCAGCTCGGGACAGGGTAGCTATGGCTACACCTTC

J: TRBJ1-5
V: TRBV6-5
size: -
D: -
CDR3: CASSRSPLHQPQHF
DNA: TGTGCCAGCAGTCGTAGCCCCTTGCATCAGCCCCAGCATTTT

J: TRBJ1-4
V: TRBV7-2
size: -
D: -
CDR3: CASSSRQGPNEKLFF
DNA: TGTGCCAGCAGCTCCAGGCAGGGTCCTAATGAAAAACTGTTTTTT

J: TRBJ2-1
V: TRBV5-1
size: -
D: TRBD2
CDR3: CASSPTTSGGVNEQFF
DNA: TGCGCCAGCAGCCCAACGACTAGCGGGGGGGTCAATGAGCAGTTCTTC

J: TRBJ1-1
V: TRBV13
size: -
D: TRBD1
CDR3: CASSFQGAITEAFF
DNA: TGTGCCAGCAGCTTCCAGGGGGCAATAACTGAAGCTTTCTTT

J: TRBJ2-3
V: TRBV7-8
size: -
D: TRBD2
CDR3: CASSLSPTSGGPDTQYF
DNA: TGTGCCAGCAGCTTATCCCCGACTAGCGGGGGGCCAGATACGCAGTATTTT

J: TRBJ2-3
V: TRBV9
size: -
D: -
CDR3: CASSVGNGRGVDTQYF
DNA: TGTGCCAGCAGCGTAGGGAACGGGCGGGGTGTAGATACGCAGTATTTT

J: TRBJ2-7
V: TRBV27
size: -
D: -
CDR3: CASSLLTDSGYEQYF
DNA: TGTGCCAGCAGTTTATTAACGGACAGTGGATACGAGCAGTACTTC

J: TRBJ2-1
V: TRBV10-3
size: -
D: TRBD2
CDR3: CAISGAGGIGSEQFF
DNA: TGTGCCATCAGTGGTGCGGGGGGGATAGGGAGTGAGCAGTTCTTC

J: TRBJ1-1
V: TRBV6-5
size: -
D: TRBD1
CDR3: CASLGQGNTEAFF
DNA: TGTGCCAGTCTGGGACAGGGGAACACTGAAGCTTTCTTT

J: TRBJ2-1
V: TRBV10-3
size: few
D: TRBD1
CDR3: CAIGWDSYNEQFF
DNA: TGTGCCATCGGATGGGACAGCTACAATGAGCAGTTCTTC

J: TRBJ1-5
V: TRBV7-9
size: -
D: TRBD1
CDR3: CASSSSPGTGSQPQHF
DNA: TGTGCCAGCAGCTCATCGCCCGGGACAGGGAGTCAGCCCCAGCATTTT